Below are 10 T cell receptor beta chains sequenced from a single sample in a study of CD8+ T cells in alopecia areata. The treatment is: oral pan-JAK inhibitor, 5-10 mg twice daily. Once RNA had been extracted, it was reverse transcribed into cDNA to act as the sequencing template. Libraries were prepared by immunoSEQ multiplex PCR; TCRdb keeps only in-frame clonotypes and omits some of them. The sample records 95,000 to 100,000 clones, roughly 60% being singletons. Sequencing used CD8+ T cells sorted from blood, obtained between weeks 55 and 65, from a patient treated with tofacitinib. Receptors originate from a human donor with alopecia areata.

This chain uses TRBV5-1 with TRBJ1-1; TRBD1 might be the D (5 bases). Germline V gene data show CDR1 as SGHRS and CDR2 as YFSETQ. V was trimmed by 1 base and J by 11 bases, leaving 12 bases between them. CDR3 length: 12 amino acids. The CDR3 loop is CASSLKGKWAFF. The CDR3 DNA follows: TGCGCCAGCAGCTTGAAGGGGAAATGGGCTTTCTTT.

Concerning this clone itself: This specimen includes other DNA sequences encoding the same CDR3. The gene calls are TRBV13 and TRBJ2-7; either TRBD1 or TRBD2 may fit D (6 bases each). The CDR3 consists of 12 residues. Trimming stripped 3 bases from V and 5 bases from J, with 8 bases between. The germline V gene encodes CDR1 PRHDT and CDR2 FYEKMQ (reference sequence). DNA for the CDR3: TGTGCCAGCAGCTTGGGGGGCGACGAGCAGTACTTC. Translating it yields CASSLGGDEQYF. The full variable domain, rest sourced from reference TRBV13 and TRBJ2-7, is AAGVIQSPRHLIKEKRETATLKCYPIPRHDTVYWYQQGPGQDPQFLISFYEKMQSDKGSIPDRFSAQQFSDYHSELNMSSLELGDSALYFCASSLGGDEQYFGPGTRLTVT.

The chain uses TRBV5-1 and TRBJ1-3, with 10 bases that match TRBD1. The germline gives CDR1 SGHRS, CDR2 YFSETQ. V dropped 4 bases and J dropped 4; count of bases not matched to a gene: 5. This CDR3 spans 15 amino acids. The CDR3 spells CASSRDRGLGNTIYF. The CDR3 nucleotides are TGCGCCAGCAGCCGGGACAGGGGACTCGGAAACACCATATATTTT.

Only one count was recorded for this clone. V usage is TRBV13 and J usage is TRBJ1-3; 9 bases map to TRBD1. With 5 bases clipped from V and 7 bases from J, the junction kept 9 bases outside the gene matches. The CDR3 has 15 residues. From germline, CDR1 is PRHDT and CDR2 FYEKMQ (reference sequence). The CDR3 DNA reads TGTGCCAGCAGCGGACGGGGACAGGGCGAGAACACCATATATTTT. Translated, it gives CASSGRGQGENTIYF.

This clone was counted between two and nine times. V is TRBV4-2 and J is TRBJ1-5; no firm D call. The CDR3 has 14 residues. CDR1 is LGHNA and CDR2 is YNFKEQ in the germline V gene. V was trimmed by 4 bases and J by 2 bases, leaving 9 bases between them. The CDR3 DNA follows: TGTGCCAGCAGCCCATTGGAAGGCAATCAGCCCCAGCATTTT. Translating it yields CASSPLEGNQPQHF.

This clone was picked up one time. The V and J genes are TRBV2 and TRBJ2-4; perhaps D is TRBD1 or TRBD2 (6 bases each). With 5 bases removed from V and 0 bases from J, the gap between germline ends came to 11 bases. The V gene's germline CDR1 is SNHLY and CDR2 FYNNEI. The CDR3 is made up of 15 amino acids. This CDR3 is CASSRGVVAKNIQYF. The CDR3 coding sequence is TGTGCCAGCAGTAGGGGGGTAGTAGCCAAAAACATTCAGTACTTC.

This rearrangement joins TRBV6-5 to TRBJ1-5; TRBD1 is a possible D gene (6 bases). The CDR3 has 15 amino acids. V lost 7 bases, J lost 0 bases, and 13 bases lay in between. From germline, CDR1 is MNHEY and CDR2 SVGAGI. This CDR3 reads CASTPHRDSNQPQHF. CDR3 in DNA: TGTGCCAGCACCCCACACAGGGATAGCAATCAGCCCCAGCATTTT.

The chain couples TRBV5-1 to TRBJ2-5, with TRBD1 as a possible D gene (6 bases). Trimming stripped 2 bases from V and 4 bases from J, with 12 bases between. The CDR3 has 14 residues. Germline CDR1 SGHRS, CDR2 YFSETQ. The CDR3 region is CASSLRTAPETQYF. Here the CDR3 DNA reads TGCGCCAGCAGCTTAAGGACAGCGCCAGAGACCCAGTACTTC. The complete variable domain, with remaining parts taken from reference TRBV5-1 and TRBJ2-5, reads KAGVTQTPRYLIKTRGQQVTLSCSPISGHRSVSWYQQTPGQGLQFLFEYFSETQRNKGNFPGRFSGRQFSNSRSEMNVSTLELGDSALYLCASSLRTAPETQYFGPGTRLLVL.

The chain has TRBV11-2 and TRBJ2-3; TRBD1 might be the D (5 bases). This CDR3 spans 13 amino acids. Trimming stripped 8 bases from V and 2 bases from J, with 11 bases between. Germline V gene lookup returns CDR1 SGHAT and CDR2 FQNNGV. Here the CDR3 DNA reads TGTGCCAGCCTAGACAGAGACACAGATACGCAGTATTTT. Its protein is CASLDRDTDTQYF.

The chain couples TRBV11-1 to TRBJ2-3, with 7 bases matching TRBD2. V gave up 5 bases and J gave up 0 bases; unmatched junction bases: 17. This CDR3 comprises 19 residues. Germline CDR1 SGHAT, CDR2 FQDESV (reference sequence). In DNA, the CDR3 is TGTGCCAGCAGCCGAAACCGAGGGGCTAGCGGTACTAGCACAGATACGCAGTATTTT. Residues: CASSRNRGASGTSTDTQYF. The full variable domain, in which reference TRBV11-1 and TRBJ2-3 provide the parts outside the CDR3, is EAEVAQSPRYKITEKSQAVAFWCDPISGHATLYWYRQILGQGPELLVQFQDESVVDDSQLPKDRFSAERLKGVDSTLKIQPAELGDSAMYLCASSRNRGASGTSTDTQYFGPGTRLTVL.